This T cell receptor beta chain was recovered during a study of shared T cell receptors in the human thymus. Germline-derived CDR1 and CDR2 are SGHRS and YFSETQ. The V gene lost 3 bases and the J gene lost 2 bases, with 8 bases spanning the gap. The CDR3 has 13 amino acids. Here immunoSEQ multiplex PCR was the method, and the copy in TCRdb shows in-frame clones only, minus some. Of about 660,000 clones in the sample, around 89% were seen once. This same sample was also taken into another study, of human thymus T cells. That paper notes: Infants, healthy and Finnish, who were having corrective surgery for congenital heart defects served as donors. Corrective heart surgery yielded resections, and these provided the thymus tissue. Thymic and blood repertoires appeared to display a bias in their usage of V and J genes. Related work showed strongly overlapping thymic repertoires across unrelated individuals.

This TCR was sampled from a boy under two years old with a congenital heart defect. Sequencing input: thymocytes. The chain is built from TRBV5-1 and TRBJ1-2; D is undetermined. The CDR3 loop is CASSSGLNYGYTF. The CDR3 DNA sequence: TGCGCCAGCAGCTCCGGACTCAACTATGGCTACACCTTC.